Listed here is a single TCR beta chain. Its antigen remains unidentified. Base quality data are lacking; no much larger clone is found one base away. The immunoSEQ Assay, a bias-controlled multiplex PCR, was used to amplify TCRbeta CDR3 regions from genomic DNA. The authors processed their data as follows. The number of nucleated cells in each sample was estimated by amplification of reference gene primers within the assay. To quantify the absolute abundance of each unique TCRbeta CDR3 rearrangement, sequence reads were collapsed and filtered. Productive Simpson clonality was computed per sample as the square root of Simpson's diversity index over productive rearrangements. The source is immuneACCESS, and TCRdb retained only in-frame sequences with V and J called. Part of the clones is not carried over; for the studies checked, unresolved V genes explain less than half of this, and the remainder is unexplained. The DNA was the basis for D and trimming; V, J and clone size are from that table. A total of some 320,000 clones appear in this sample, about 89% of them only once. Over 4% of the sample rests with the top ten.

The record originates from a study of blood T cell repertoires in COVID-19 (dated by TCRdb to the early 2020s). Describing the broader study: Samples covering the acute and convalescent phases of COVID-19 were provided by collaborators in the United States, Italy and Spain. The material from the prospective study consisted of cDNA or gDNA derived from T cells, B-cell-depleted T cells, or PBMCs. Deeply sampled blood TCRbeta repertoires from subjects exposed to, actively infected with, or recovered from COVID-19 were included in the dataset. The repertoires were released in a freely available public database meant as a resource for research on the immune response to SARS-CoV-2. Samples were obtained from the ongoing ImmuneRACE study (first 160 participants) and from some 1,200 subjects provided by 6 global collaborators. Sample metadata almost always included a de-identified subject ID, COVID-19 status, age in years and sex. Where available, HLA class I and class II types were taken from metadata supplied by the sample provider and were not determined by assay-based typing. The investigation overall reported the following: Clinical and demographic metadata were provided uncurated, with the amount varying by source and participant.

Its CDR3 holds 13 amino acids, cysteine through phenylalanine. Only the CDR3 DNA is retained, 39 bases long and in frame from the first base. CDR1 is given as GTSNPN and CDR2 as SVGIG, both from the germline V gene (reference sequence). V loses 4 bases of germline sequence and J loses 1 base, and the interval between the two ends is 10 bases. In the prospective study, participants were about 18 to 100 years old, resided in under 30 geographic areas of the United States, and were enrolled through a virtual design. In the prospective study, cohorts were assigned on the basis of participant-reported clinical history obtained from a screening survey and a study questionnaire. ImmuneRACE Cohort 3 recovered participants were defined by two consecutive negative NP/OP PCR tests, healthcare professional clearance, or symptom resolution. Mobile phlebotomists in the prospective study collected whole blood, serum and a nasopharyngeal or oropharyngeal swab from every participant. Over a roughly 2-month period, participants in the prospective study had the option of providing additional blood draws and questionnaires. Blood samples from the prospective study were shipped frozen or at room temperature prior to DNA extraction.

The sample consisted of PBMCs or T cells enriched from blood (not recorded which). The receptor chain draws on TRBV30 and TRBJ1-2; the D gene is possibly TRBD1, with 6 bases matching. The clonotype originates from a man aged 55 to 70 who had recovered from COVID-19. The CDR3 protein is CAWTRGYNYGYTF. At the DNA level, the sequence is TGTGCCTGGACTAGGGGGTATAACTATGGCTACACCTTC.